This T cell receptor beta chain was sequenced during a study of T cell responses to AZD1222 COVID-19 vaccine. Study-wide points: Among vaccine-associated CD4 TCRs, coverage spanned spike, with dominance at 160-218 and 743-854.

This clone came up once. Its antigen is currently unknown. The CDR3 is 16 amino acids. V gave up 5 bases and J gave up 5 bases; unmatched junction bases: 10. CDR1 and CDR2 (germline): SGHAT, FQDESV (reference sequence). Sequencing was performed with immunoSEQ multiplex PCR; in TCRdb, only in-frame clones are kept and a portion is missing. This sample has roughly 91,000 clones, with roughly 85% found just once. The specimen was peripheral blood, collected on day 0 of AZD1222 vaccination. The sequence was collected from an adult in good health. The chain is built from TRBV11-1 and TRBJ1-1, with 11 bases identical to TRBD1. The CDR3 protein is CASSLYVGTGGTEAFF. The CDR3 DNA reads as TGTGCCAGCAGCCTATATGTCGGGACAGGGGGAACTGAAGCTTTCTTT.